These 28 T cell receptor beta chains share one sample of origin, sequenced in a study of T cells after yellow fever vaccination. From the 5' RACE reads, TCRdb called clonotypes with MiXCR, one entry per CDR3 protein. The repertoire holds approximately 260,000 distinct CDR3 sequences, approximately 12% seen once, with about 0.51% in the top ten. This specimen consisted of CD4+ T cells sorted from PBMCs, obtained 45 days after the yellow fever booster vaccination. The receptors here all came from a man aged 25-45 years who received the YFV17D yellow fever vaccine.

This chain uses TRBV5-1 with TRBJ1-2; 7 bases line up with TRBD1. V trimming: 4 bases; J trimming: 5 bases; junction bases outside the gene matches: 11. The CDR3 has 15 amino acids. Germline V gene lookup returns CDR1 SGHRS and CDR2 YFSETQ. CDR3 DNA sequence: TGCGCCAGCAGCCGTCCGGGACAGCGCATATATGGCTACACCTTC. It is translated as CASSRPGQRIYGYTF.

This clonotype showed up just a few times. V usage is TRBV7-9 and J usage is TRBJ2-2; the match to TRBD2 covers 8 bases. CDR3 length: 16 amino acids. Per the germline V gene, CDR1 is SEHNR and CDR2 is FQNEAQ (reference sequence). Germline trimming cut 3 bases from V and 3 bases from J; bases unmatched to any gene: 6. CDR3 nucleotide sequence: TGTGCCAGCAGCTTCGGGAGCGGGAGTCACACCGGGGAGCTGTTTTTT. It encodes CASSFGSGSHTGELFF. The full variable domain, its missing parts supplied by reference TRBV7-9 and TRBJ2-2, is DTGVSQNPRHKITKRGQNVTFRCDPISEHNRLYWYRQTLGQGPEFLTYFQNEAQLEKSRLLSDRFSAERPKGSFSTLEIQRTEQGDSAMYLCASSFGSGSHTGELFFGEGSRLTVL.

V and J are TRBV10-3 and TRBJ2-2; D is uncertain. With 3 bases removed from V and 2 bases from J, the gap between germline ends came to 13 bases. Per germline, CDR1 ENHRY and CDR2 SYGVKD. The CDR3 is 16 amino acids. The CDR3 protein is CAISDPNFRNTGELFF. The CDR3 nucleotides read TGTGCCATCAGTGATCCTAATTTCCGTAACACCGGGGAGCTGTTTTTT.

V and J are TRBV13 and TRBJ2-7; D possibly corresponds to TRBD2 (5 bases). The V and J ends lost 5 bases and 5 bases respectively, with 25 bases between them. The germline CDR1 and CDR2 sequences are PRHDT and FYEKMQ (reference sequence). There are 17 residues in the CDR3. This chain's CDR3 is CASSQHPPGGNPDEQYF. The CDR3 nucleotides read TGTGCCAGCAGCCAACATCCTCCCGGAGGCAATCCAGACGAGCAGTACTTC.

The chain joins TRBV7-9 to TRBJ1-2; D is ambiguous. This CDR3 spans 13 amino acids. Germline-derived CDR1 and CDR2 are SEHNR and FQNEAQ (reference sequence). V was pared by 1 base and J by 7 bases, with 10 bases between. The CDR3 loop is CASSLDPGSGYTF. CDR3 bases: TGTGCCAGCAGCTTAGATCCAGGCAGTGGCTACACCTTC.

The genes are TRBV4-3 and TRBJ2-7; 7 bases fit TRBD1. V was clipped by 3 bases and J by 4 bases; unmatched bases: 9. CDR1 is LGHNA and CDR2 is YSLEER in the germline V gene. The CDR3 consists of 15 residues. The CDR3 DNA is TGCGCCAGCAGCCATCCACCCGACAGGGTATACGAGCAGTACTTC. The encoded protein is CASSHPPDRVYEQYF.

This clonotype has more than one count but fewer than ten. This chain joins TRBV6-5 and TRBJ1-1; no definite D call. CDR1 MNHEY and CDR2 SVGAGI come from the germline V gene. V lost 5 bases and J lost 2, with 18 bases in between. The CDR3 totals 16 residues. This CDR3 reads CASSIERQKGNTEAFF. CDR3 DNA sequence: TGTGCCAGCAGTATAGAAAGACAAAAGGGAAACACTGAAGCTTTCTTT.

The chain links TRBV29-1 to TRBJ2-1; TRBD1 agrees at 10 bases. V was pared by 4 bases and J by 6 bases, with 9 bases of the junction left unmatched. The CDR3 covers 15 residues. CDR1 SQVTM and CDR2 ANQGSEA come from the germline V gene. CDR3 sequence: CSVGPRQGAPNEQFF. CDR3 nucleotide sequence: TGCAGCGTTGGGCCCCGACAGGGGGCCCCCAATGAGCAGTTCTTC.

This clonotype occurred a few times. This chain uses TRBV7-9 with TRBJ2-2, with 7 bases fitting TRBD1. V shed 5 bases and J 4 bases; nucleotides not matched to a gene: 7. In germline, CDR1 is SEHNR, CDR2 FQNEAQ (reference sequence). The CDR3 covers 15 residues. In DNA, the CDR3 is TGTGCCAGCAGCCACCGTGCAGGGGGCACCGGGGAGCTGTTTTTT. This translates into CASSHRAGGTGELFF.

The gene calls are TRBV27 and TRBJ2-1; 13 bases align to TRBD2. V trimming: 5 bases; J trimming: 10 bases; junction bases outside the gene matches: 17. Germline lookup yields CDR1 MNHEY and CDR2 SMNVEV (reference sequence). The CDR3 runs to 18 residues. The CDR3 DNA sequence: TGTGCCAGCAGTATGCAAACTAGCGGGAGGGCCGTAATGGGGGAGCAGTTCTTC. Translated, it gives CASSMQTSGRAVMGEQFF.

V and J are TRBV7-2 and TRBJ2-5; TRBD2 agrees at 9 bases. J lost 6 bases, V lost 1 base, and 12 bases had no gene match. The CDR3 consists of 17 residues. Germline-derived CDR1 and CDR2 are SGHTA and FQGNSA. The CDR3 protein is CASSLGGGASGAQTQYF. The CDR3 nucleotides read TGTGCCAGCAGCTTAGGTGGCGGCGCTAGCGGGGCCCAGACCCAGTACTTC.

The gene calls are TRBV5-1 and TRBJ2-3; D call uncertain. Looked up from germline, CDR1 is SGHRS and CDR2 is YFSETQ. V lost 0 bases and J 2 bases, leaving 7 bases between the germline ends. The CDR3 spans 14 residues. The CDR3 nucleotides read TGCGCCAGCAGCTTGGGAGGCATCACAGATACGCAGTATTTT. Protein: CASSLGGITDTQYF.

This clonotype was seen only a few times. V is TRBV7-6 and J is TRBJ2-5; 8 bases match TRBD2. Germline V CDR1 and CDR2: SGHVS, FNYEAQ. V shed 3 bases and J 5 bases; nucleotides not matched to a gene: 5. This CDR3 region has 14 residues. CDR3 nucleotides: TGTGCCAGCAGCTTTCTAGCGGGTGTTGAGACCCAGTACTTC. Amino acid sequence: CASSFLAGVETQYF.

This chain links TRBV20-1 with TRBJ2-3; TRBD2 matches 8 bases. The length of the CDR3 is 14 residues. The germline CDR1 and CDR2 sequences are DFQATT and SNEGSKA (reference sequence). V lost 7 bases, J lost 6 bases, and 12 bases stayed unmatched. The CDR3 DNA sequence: TGCAGTGTAACCTGGGCGGGAGGTACGGATACGCAGTATTTT. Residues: CSVTWAGGTDTQYF.

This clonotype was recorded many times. Written as DNA, the CDR3 is TGTGCCAGCAGCTTCAGGGAGCAGTTCTTC. Translating it yields CASSFREQFF. This sequence joins TRBV7-2 and TRBJ2-1, with D unclear. CDR1 is SGHTA, CDR2 FQGNSA, per germline. The CDR3 is made up of 10 amino acids. V lost 3 bases, J lost 10 bases, and 4 bases lay in between.

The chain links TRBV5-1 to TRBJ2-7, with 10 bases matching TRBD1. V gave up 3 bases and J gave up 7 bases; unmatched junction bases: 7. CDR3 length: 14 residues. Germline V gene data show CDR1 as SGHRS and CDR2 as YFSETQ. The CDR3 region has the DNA TGCGCCAGCAGCTCCGGGACAGGGGCGTGGGAGCAGTACTTC. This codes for CASSSGTGAWEQYF.

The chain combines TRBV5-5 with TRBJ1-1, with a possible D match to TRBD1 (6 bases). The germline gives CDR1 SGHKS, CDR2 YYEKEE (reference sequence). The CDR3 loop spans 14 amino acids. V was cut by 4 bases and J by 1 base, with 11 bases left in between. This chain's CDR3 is CASSRRGENTEAFF. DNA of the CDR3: TGTGCCAGCAGCCGAAGGGGGGAGAACACTGAAGCTTTCTTT.

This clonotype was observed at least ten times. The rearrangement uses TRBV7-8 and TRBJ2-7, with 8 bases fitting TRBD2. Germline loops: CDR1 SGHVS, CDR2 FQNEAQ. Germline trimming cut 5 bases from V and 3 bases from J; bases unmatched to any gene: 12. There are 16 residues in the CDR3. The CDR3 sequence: CASSAHFSGILYEQYF. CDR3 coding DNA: TGTGCCAGCAGCGCCCACTTTAGCGGGATTCTCTACGAGCAGTACTTC.

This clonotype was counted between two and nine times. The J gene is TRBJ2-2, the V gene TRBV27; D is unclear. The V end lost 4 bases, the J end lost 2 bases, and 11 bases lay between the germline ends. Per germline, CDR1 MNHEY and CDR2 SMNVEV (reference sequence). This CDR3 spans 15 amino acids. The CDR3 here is CASSSTLLNTGELFF. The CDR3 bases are TGTGCCAGCAGTTCGACCCTATTAAACACCGGGGAGCTGTTTTTT.

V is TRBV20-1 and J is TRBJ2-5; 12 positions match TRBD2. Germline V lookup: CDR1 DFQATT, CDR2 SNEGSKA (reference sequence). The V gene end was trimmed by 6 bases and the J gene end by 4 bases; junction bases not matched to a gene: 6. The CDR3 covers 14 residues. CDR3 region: CSAPTSGRPETQYF. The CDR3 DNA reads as TGCAGTGCACCGACTAGCGGGAGACCAGAGACCCAGTACTTC.

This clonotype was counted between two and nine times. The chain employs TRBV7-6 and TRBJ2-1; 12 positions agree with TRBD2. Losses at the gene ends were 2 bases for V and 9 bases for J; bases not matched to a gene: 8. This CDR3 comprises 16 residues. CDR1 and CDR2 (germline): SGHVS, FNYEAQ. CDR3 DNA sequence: TGTGCCAGCAGCTTAATGGGACTAGCGGGTAAAGTTGAGCAGTTCTTC. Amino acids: CASSLMGLAGKVEQFF.

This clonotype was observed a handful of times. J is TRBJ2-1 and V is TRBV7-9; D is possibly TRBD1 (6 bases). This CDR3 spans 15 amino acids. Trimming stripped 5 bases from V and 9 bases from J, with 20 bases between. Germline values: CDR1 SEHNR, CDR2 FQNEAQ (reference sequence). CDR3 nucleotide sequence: TGTGCCAGCAGCCCTATGGACAGTAGGCAGACTGAGCAGTTCTTC. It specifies CASSPMDSRQTEQFF.

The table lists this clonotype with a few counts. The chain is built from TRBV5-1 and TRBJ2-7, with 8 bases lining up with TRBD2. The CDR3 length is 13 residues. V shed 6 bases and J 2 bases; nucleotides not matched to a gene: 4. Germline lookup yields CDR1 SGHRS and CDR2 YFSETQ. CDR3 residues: CASKSGGPYEQYF. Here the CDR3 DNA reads TGCGCCAGCAAAAGCGGGGGCCCCTACGAGCAGTACTTC.

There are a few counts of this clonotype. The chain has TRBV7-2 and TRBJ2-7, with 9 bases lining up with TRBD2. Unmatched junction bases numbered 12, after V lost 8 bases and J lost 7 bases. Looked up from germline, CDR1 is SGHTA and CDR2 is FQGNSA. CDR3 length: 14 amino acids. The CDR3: CASGLARTRGEQYF. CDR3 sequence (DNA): TGTGCCAGCGGACTAGCGCGTACTCGTGGGGAGCAGTACTTC. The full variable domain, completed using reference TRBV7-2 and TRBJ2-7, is GAGVSQSPSNKVTEKGKDVELRCDPISGHTALYWYRQSLGQGLEFLIYFQGNSAPDKSGLPSDRFSAERTGGSVSTLTIQRTQQEDSAVYLCASGLARTRGEQYFGPGTRLTVT.

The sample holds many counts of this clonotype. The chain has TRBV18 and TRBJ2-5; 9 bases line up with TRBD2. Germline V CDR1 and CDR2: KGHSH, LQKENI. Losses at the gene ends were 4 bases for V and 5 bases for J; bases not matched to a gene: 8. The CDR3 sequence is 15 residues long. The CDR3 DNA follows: TGTGCCAGCTCACGGAATAGCGGGAGCGGGGAGACCCAGTACTTC. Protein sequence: CASSRNSGSGETQYF.

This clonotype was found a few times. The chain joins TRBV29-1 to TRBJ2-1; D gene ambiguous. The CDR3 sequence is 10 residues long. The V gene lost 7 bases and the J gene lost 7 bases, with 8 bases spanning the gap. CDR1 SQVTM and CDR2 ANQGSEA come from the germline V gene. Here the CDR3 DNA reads TGCAGCGCTTATGAGAATGAGCAGTTCTTC. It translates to CSAYENEQFF.

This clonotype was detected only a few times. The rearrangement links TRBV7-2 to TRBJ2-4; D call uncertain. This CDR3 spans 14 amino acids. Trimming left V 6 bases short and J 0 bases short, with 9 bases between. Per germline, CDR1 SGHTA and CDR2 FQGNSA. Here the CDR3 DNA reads TGTGCCAGCAGTTATATCCTAGCCAAAAACATTCAGTACTTC. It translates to CASSYILAKNIQYF. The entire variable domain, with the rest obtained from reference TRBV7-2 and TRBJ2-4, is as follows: GAGVSQSPSNKVTEKGKDVELRCDPISGHTALYWYRQSLGQGLEFLIYFQGNSAPDKSGLPSDRFSAERTGGSVSTLTIQRTQQEDSAVYLCASSYILAKNIQYFGAGTRLSVL.

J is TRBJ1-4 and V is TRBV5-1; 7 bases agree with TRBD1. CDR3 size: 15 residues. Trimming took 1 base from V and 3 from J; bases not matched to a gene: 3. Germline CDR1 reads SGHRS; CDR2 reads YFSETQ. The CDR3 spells CASSLLGQSNEKLFF. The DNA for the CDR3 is TGCGCCAGCAGCTTGTTGGGACAGTCTAATGAAAAACTGTTTTTT.